These 17 T cell receptor beta chains originate from one sample sequenced in a study of T cell clones after liver transplantation. Produced via immunoSEQ multiplex PCR; TCRdb's table is partial and in-frame only. This sample has tens of thousands of clones; about 92% occur once, and the top ten carry 0.9% to 1%. Sequencing used CD4+ T cells from blood, obtained approximately 27 months after liver transplant. These receptors were collected from a human patient who received a liver transplant. Some T cells may originate from the graft donor.

The gene calls are TRBV16 and TRBJ1-1; possibly TRBD1 for D (5 bases). V was shortened by 2 bases and J by 6 bases, with 19 bases between the two germline ends. The CDR3 length is 16 residues. In germline, CDR1 is KGHSY, CDR2 FQNENV. CDR3 amino acids: CASSQPDRPRNAEAFF. In nucleotides, the CDR3 is TGTGCCAGCAGCCAACCCGACAGACCCCGGAATGCTGAAGCTTTCTTT. The full variable domain, rest sourced from reference TRBV16 and TRBJ1-1, is GEEVAQTPKHLVRGEGQKAKLYCAPIKGHSYVFWYQQVLKNEFKFLISFQNENVFDETGMPKERFSAKCLPNSPCSLEIQATKLEDSAVYFCASSQPDRPRNAEAFFGQGTRLTVV.

This chain links TRBV5-1 with TRBJ2-2, with TRBD2 identical over 9 bases. The CDR3 is made up of 15 amino acids. Germline assignment: CDR1 SGHRS and CDR2 YFSETQ. With 1 base clipped from V and 7 bases from J, the junction kept 5 bases outside the gene matches. CDR3 residues: CASSLYGTSNGELFF. The CDR3 DNA reads as TGCGCCAGCAGCTTGTATGGGACTAGCAACGGGGAGCTGTTTTTT.

The chain has TRBV2 and TRBJ2-5; TRBD2 matches 11 bases. This CDR3 spans 17 amino acids. V gave up 6 bases and J gave up 6 bases; unmatched junction bases: 15. In germline, CDR1 is SNHLY, CDR2 FYNNEI. Here the CDR3 DNA reads TGTGCCAGCAGCGGTAGCCCTAGCGGGAGGAACGCGAAGACCCAGTACTTC. It yields the protein CASSGSPSGRNAKTQYF.

The rearrangement joins TRBV30 to TRBJ1-5, with D possibly being TRBD1 (6 bases). The CDR3 runs to 15 residues. CDR1 and CDR2 from the germline V gene are GTSNPN and SVGIG (reference sequence). Trimming cost V 2 bases and J 2 bases, with 13 bases left between them. In DNA form, the CDR3 reads TGTGCCTGGAGTCCGCAGGAGGGGGGCAATCAGCCCCAGCATTTT. Protein: CAWSPQEGGNQPQHF.

The V call is TRBV28, the J call TRBJ1-4; possibly TRBD1 for D (6 bases). Looked up from germline, CDR1 is MDHEN and CDR2 is SYDVKM. This CDR3 region has 16 residues. V was shortened by 10 bases and J by 8 bases, with 26 bases between the two germline ends. The CDR3: CANTLGRGASGEKLFF. As DNA, the CDR3 is TGTGCCAACACATTAGGACGGGGGGCGTCGGGCGAAAAACTGTTTTTT.

The chain uses TRBV4-3 and TRBJ2-2; 7 bases are shared with TRBD2. J gave up 3 bases and V 2 bases, and 9 bases lay outside the gene matches. This CDR3 has 17 residues. CDR1 and CDR2 (germline): LGHNA, YSLEER. The CDR3 bases are TGCGCCAGCAGCCAACTTCCCCTGGGAGGGTACACCGGGGAGCTGTTTTTT. Its protein is CASSQLPLGGYTGELFF.

This chain links TRBV25-1 with TRBJ1-2; possibly TRBD1 for D (6 bases). The CDR3 has 13 amino acids. V was shortened by 3 bases and J by 4 bases, with 9 bases between the two germline ends. Germline CDR1 reads MGHDK; CDR2 reads SYGVNS. The CDR3 sequence: CASSDMTGYGYTF. The CDR3 DNA follows: TGTGCCAGCAGTGACATGACAGGCTATGGCTACACCTTC.

J is TRBJ2-7 and V is TRBV11-3, with 10 bases matching TRBD1. CDR1 is SGHNT and CDR2 is YENEEA in the germline V gene. V was clipped by 4 bases and J by 4 bases; unmatched bases: 4. The CDR3 loop spans 14 amino acids. CDR3 in amino acids: CASSSGTGEYEQYF. Written as DNA, the CDR3 is TGTGCCAGCAGCTCCGGGACAGGGGAGTACGAGCAGTACTTC.

The chain uses TRBV6-6 and TRBJ1-4, with D unclear. Looked up from germline, CDR1 is MNHNY and CDR2 is SVGAGI (reference sequence). The V and J ends lost 7 bases and 8 bases respectively, with 14 bases between them. The CDR3 consists of 13 residues. In DNA form, the CDR3 reads TGTGCCAGCAAGGACCGGGGAGCAGAAAAACTGTTTTTT. Residues: CASKDRGAEKLFF.

This clone was counted only a few times. This chain uses TRBV2 with TRBJ1-3; D call uncertain. The CDR3 extends over 13 amino acids. Per germline, CDR1 SNHLY and CDR2 FYNNEI. Trimming took 6 bases from V and 1 from J, leaving 7 bases between them. CDR3 bases: TGTGCCAGCAGGGCCCTGTCTGGAAACACCATATATTTT. Residues: CASRALSGNTIYF.

This clone was recorded once. V gene TRBV5-1 combines with J gene TRBJ1-4, with D unclear. There are 16 residues in the CDR3. Trimming removed 0 bases at V and 4 bases at J, with 13 bases between. Per germline, CDR1 SGHRS and CDR2 YFSETQ. This CDR3 reads CASSLAITDGNEKLFF. The CDR3 nucleotides read TGCGCCAGCAGCTTGGCCATAACAGATGGTAATGAAAAACTGTTTTTT.

V is TRBV7-7 and J is TRBJ2-2; 8 nucleotides match TRBD1. Germline-derived CDR1 and CDR2 are SSHAT and FNYEAQ (reference sequence). This CDR3 is built from 15 residues. V lost 3 bases, J lost 2 bases, and 2 bases stayed unmatched. The CDR3 bases are TGTGCCAGCAGCTTTGACAGGGGAAACACCGGGGAGCTGTTTTTT. The encoded protein is CASSFDRGNTGELFF.

The V and J genes are TRBV4-2 and TRBJ2-7; tentative D call: TRBD2 (6 bases). The germline V gene encodes CDR1 LGHNA and CDR2 YNFKEQ. The CDR3 is made up of 17 amino acids. The V end lost 0 bases, the J end lost 5 bases, and 20 bases lay between the germline ends. CDR3 sequence reads: CASSQDPGGAASDEQYF. CDR3 in DNA: TGTGCCAGCAGCCAAGATCCCGGCGGGGCCGCTTCGGACGAGCAGTACTTC.

The rearrangement joins TRBV7-3 to TRBJ1-4; unclear D gene. V dropped 6 bases and J dropped 14 bases, with 16 bases sitting between them. Per germline, CDR1 SGHTA and CDR2 FQGTGA. The CDR3 length is 12 residues. CDR3 DNA: TGTGCCAGCAGTCCCCTGAGTACTAGTCTGTTTTTT. It codes for CASSPLSTSLFF.

The V and J genes are TRBV30 and TRBJ2-1; 8 positions agree with TRBD1. The V segment lost 0 bases and the J segment 2 bases; nucleotides outside the gene matches: 6. The length of the CDR3 is 16 residues. CDR1 is GTSNPN and CDR2 is SVGIG in the germline V gene (reference sequence). The CDR3 is CAWSVLRQGPYNEQFF. The CDR3 nucleotides are TGTGCCTGGAGTGTACTGAGACAGGGGCCCTACAATGAGCAGTTCTTC.

The V and J genes are TRBV9 and TRBJ2-7; D gene ambiguous. The CDR3 has 15 residues. CDR1 SGDLS and CDR2 YYNGEE come from the germline V gene. The V end lost 3 bases, the J end lost 2 bases, and 15 bases lay between the germline ends. DNA for the CDR3: TGTGCCAGCAGCGCCTCCCCGGAAATGACCTACGAGCAGTACTTC. Translation gives CASSASPEMTYEQYF. The whole variable domain, remainder taken from reference TRBV9 and TRBJ2-7, is DSGVTQTPKHLITATGQRVTLRCSPRSGDLSVYWYQQSLDQGLQFLIQYYNGEERAKGNILERFSAQQFPDLHSELNLSSLELGDSALYFCASSASPEMTYEQYFGPGTRLTVT.

The V and J genes are TRBV19 and TRBJ2-7; 8 nucleotides agree with TRBD1. The V gene's germline CDR1 is LNHDA and CDR2 SQIVND (reference sequence). CDR3 length equals 15 residues. J was trimmed by 4 bases and V by 4 bases; bases with no gene match: 9. The CDR3 coding sequence is TGTGCCAGTAGTACTACAGGCCAGGGGGCGTACGAGCAGTACTTC. Its protein product is CASSTTGQGAYEQYF. The full variable domain, with the rest looked up from reference TRBV19 and TRBJ2-7, is DGGITQSPKYLFRKEGQNVTLSCEQNLNHDAMYWYRQDPGQGLRLIYYSQIVNDFQKGDIAEGYSVSREKKESFPLTVTSAQKNPTAFYLCASSTTGQGAYEQYFGPGTRLTVT.